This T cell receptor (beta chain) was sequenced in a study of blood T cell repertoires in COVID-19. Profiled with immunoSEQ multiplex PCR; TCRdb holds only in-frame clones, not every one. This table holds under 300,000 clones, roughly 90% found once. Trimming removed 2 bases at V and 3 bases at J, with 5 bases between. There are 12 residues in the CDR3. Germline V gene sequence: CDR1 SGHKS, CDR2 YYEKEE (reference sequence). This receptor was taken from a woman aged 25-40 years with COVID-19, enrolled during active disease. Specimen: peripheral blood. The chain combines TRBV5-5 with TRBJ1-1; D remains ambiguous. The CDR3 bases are TGTGCCAGCAGCTTCGTGTACACTGAAGCTTTCTTT. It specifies CASSFVYTEAFF.